This T cell receptor beta chain was obtained from a study of T cells in Graves' hyperthyroidism and ophthalmopathy. Study-level information: Peripheral blood sampling occurred at initial diagnosis, before any treatment.

Germline-derived CDR1 and CDR2 are MNHEY and SVGAGI. Trimming left V 0 bases short and J 5 bases short, with 10 bases between. The CDR3 consists of 14 residues. Amplified TCR beta CDR3 regions derived from RNA transcripts. Researchers ran a first-round RT-PCR on the TCR CDR3 using the HTBI primer set. TCRdb analysed the multiplex PCR reads with MiXCR anew, one entry per CDR3 protein. The sample carries a few hundred thousand distinct CDR3 sequences, roughly an eighth recorded once. This clonotype was observed at least ten times. This TCR came from a woman in her late teens or twenties with Graves' hyperthyroidism. The sequenced sample was blood. This rearrangement joins TRBV6-5 to TRBJ1-2; D not resolved. CDR3 coding DNA: TGTGCCAGCAGTTACTCGAATTCGGGGTATGGCTACACCTTC. The encoded protein is CASSYSNSGYGYTF.